Listed below are T cell receptor beta chains from one sample, sequenced in a study of blood T cell repertoires in COVID-19. The method was immunoSEQ multiplex PCR; TCRdb's version includes in-frame clones alone and lacks a portion of them. The table shows 150,000 or so clones, with over 75% occurring only once. Sequencing used PBMCs or T cells enriched from blood (not recorded which). All receptors derive from a human donor with acute COVID-19. The donor label of this sample is uncertain. CDR3s leave out the opening cysteine and the closing phenylalanine or tryptophan. Each record gives: J gene, V gene, CDR3 protein.

>TRBJ1-3|TRBV28
ASSSGPGQGLGNTIY
>TRBJ1-1|TRBV28
ASTVNTEAF
>TRBJ1-1|TRBV30
AWSALGGFNTEAF
>TRBJ1-5|TRBV6-5
ASSTGGAVQH
>TRBJ1-3|TRBV10-3
AISDGSSGNTIY
>TRBJ1-1|TRBV19
ASSPQGRGTEAF
>TRBJ1-1|TRBV18
ASSLGGGTEAF
>TRBJ1-1|TRBV29-1
SVEGGAGGDGTF
>TRBJ2-1|TRBV7-9
ASSLGLAGNEQF
>TRBJ1-5|TRBV2
ASSEAGSYQPQH
>TRBJ2-1|TRBV28
ASSWEHEQF
>TRBJ1-1|TRBV30
AWSDPAGTEAF
>TRBJ2-3|TRBV19
ASSLLGGGTGTDTQY
>TRBJ2-2|TRBV19
ASSNSGRGGELF
>TRBJ1-1|TRBV6-6
ASSLGGERTEAF
>TRBJ2-7|TRBV10-3
AIRSSSGVYEQY
>TRBJ2-2|TRBV4-2
ASSQEGVTGELF
>TRBJ2-5|TRBV6-5
ASSPTDYPQETQY
>TRBJ2-3|TRBV30
ASTGGSITDTQY
>TRBJ2-7|TRBV5-6
ASSAALRDEQY
>TRBJ1-2|TRBV5-1
ASSTGTDYGYT
>TRBJ2-1|TRBV9
ASSPREAGGYNEQF
>TRBJ1-1|TRBV4-2
ASSQGGSQGNTEAF
>TRBJ1-5|TRBV6-5
ATRGGYSNQPQH
>TRBJ1-2|TRBV18
ASSQGGDYGYT
>TRBJ2-3|TRBV4-2
ASSQELAGGRADTQY
>TRBJ1-6|TRBV19
ASSKGRVSPLH